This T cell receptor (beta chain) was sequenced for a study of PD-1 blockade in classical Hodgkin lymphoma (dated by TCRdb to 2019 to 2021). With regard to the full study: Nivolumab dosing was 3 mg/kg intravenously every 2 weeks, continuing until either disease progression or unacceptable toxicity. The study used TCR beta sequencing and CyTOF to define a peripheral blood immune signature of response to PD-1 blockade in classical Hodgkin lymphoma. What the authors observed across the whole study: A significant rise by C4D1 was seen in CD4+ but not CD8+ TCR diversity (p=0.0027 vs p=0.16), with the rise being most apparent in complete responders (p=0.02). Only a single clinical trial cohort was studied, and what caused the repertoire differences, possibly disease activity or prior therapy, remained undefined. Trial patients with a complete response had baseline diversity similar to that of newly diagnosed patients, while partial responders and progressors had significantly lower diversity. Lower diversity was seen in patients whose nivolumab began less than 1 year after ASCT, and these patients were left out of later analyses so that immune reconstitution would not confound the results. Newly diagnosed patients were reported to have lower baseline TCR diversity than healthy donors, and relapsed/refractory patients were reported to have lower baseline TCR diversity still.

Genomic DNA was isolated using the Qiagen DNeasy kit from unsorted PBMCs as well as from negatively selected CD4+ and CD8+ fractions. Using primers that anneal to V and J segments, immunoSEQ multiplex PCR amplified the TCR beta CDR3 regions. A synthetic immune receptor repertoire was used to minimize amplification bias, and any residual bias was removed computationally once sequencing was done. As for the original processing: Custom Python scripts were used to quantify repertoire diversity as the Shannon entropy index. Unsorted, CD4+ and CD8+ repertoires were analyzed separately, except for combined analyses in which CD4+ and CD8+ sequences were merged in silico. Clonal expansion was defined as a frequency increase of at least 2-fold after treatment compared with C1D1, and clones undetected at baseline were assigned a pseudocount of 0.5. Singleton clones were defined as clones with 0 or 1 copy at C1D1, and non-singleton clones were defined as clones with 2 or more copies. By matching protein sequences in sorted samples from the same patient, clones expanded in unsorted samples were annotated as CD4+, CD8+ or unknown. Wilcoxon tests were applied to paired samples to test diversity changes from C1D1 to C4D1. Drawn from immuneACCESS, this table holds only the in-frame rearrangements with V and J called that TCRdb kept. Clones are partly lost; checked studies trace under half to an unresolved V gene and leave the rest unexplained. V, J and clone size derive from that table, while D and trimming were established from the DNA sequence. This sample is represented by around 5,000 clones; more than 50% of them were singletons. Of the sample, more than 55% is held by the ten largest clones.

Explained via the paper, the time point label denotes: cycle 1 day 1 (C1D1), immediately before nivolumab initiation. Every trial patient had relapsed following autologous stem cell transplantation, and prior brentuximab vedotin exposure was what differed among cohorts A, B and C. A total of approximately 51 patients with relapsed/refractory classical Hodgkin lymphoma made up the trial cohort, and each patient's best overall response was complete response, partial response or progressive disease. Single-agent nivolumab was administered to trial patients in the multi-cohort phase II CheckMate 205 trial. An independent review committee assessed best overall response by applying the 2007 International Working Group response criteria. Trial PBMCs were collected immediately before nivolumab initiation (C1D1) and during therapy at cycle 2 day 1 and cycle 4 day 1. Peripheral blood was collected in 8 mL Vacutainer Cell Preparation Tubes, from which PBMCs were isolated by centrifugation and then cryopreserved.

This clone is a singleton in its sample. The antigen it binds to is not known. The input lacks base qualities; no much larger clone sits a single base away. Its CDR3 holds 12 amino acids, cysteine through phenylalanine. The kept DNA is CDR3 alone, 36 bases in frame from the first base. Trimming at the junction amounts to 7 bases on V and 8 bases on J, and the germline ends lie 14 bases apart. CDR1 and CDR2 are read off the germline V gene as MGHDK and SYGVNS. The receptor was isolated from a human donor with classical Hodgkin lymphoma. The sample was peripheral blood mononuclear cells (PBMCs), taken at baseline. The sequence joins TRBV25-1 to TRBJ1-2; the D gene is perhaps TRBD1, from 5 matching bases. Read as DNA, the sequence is TGTGCCAGCAACGGGGGGTCAGAGGGCTACACCTTC. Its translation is CASNGGSEGYTF.